A single sample is the source of the 12 T cell receptor beta chains below, sequenced in a study of blood T cell repertoires in COVID-19. The method was immunoSEQ multiplex PCR; TCRdb's version includes in-frame clones alone and lacks a portion of them. The sample comprises fewer than 250,000 clones, about 89% of which are singletons, and around 8% rests with the top ten. Sequencing used PBMCs or T cells enriched from blood (not recorded which). The receptors were gathered from a woman aged 18-29 years who had recovered from COVID-19.

As DNA, the CDR3 is TGTGCCAGCAGTTTATCGGCAGGTACCAATCAGCCCCAGCATTTT. Translated, it gives CASSLSAGTNQPQHF. The V call is TRBV6-5, the J call TRBJ1-5; D is unclear. The CDR3 runs 15 residues. Between the trimmed V and J ends, which lost 4 bases and 3 bases, there was a span of 13 bases. Germline CDR1 reads MNHEY; CDR2 reads SVGAGI.

The CDR3 sequence: CASSYSIAGGYEQYF. Written as DNA, the CDR3 is TGTGCCAGCAGTTACTCGATTGCGGGGGGCTACGAGCAGTACTTC. The V gene is TRBV6-5, the J gene TRBJ2-7; 8 bases match TRBD2. This CDR3 has 15 amino acids. Germline-derived CDR1 and CDR2 are MNHEY and SVGAGI. V was pared by 0 bases and J by 3 bases, with 4 bases of the junction left unmatched.

This clone was recorded once. This chain links TRBV6-1 with TRBJ1-2; D may be TRBD1 (6 bases). Deletions cut 7 bases from V and 4 bases from J, with 16 bases between. The CDR3 runs 14 residues. Germline-derived CDR1 and CDR2 are MNHNS and SASEGT. The CDR3 coding sequence is TGTGCCAGCACCCAGGGAGACAGGCTCTATGGCTACACCTTC. Its translation is CASTQGDRLYGYTF.

The chain links TRBV7-9 to TRBJ1-2; possibly TRBD1 for D (5 bases). The CDR3 spans 15 residues. V shed 5 bases and J shed 5 bases, with 18 bases lying between them. Germline V gives CDR1 SEHNR, CDR2 FQNEAQ (reference sequence). This CDR3 reads CASSPAVSKGYGYTF. In DNA form, the CDR3 reads TGTGCCAGCAGCCCCGCGGTGAGCAAGGGGTATGGCTACACCTTC.

The CDR3 loop is CASSKQGYQETQYF. The CDR3, as DNA: TGTGCCAGCAGTAAACAGGGATATCAAGAGACCCAGTACTTC. V and J are TRBV6-5 and TRBJ2-5, with a weak D call TRBD1 (6 bases). The CDR3 contains 14 residues. CDR1 and CDR2 (germline): MNHEY, SVGAGI. V was clipped by 5 bases and J by 2 bases, with 12 bases between them.

The chain is built from TRBV13 and TRBJ1-1; D gene unclear. Germline V gives CDR1 PRHDT, CDR2 FYEKMQ (reference sequence). CDR3 length equals 15 residues. V was shortened by 2 bases and J by 1 base, with 11 bases between the two germline ends. DNA for the CDR3: TGTGCCAGCAGCTTAAATGGGCAAAGGAACACTGAAGCTTTCTTT. This sequence encodes CASSLNGQRNTEAFF.

The rearrangement joins TRBV27 to TRBJ1-6; TRBD1 matches 9 bases. Germline CDR1 MNHEY, CDR2 SMNVEV (reference sequence). CDR3 length: 15 residues. Unmatched junction bases numbered 9, after V lost 5 bases and J lost 10 bases. The CDR3 DNA reads TGTGCCAGCAGTCTAGAAACAGGGGGCTGGTCACCCCTCCACTTT. Protein sequence: CASSLETGGWSPLHF.

The J gene is TRBJ2-7, the V gene TRBV10-2; tentative D call: TRBD2 (5 bases). V lost 3 bases and J 7 bases, leaving 13 bases between the germline ends. CDR3 size: 13 residues. Germline CDR1 reads WSHSY; CDR2 reads SAAADI. The CDR3 DNA sequence: TGCGCCAGCAGTGATCCCAAAACGGGGGAGCAGTACTTC. This translates into CASSDPKTGEQYF.

The chain couples TRBV10-3 to TRBJ1-6; D perhaps matches TRBD1 (6 bases). Germline V gene data show CDR1 as ENHRY and CDR2 as SYGVKD. Trimming left V 2 bases short and J 5 bases short, with 10 bases between. CDR3 length equals 15 residues. The chain's CDR3 is CAISEGQIDNSPLHF. Here the CDR3 DNA reads TGTGCCATCAGTGAGGGACAGATCGATAATTCACCCCTCCACTTT.

The CDR3 reads CASSPKDTYEQYF. CDR3 bases: TGTGCCAGCTCACCCAAGGACACCTACGAGCAGTACTTC. The V gene is TRBV18, the J gene TRBJ2-7; maybe TRBD1 (5 bases). V dropped 3 bases and J dropped 2 bases, with 8 bases sitting between them. The germline V gene encodes CDR1 KGHSH and CDR2 LQKENI. The CDR3 has 13 amino acids.

The CDR3 coding sequence is TGCGCCAGCAGTGAGAACGACTACAGCTCCTACAATGAGCAGTTCTTC. Translating it yields CASSENDYSSYNEQFF. The J gene is TRBJ2-1, the V gene TRBV10-2; TRBD2 is a possible D gene (5 bases). CDR1 and CDR2 (germline): WSHSY, SAAADI. This CDR3 region has 16 residues. The V gene lost 2 bases and the J gene lost 0 bases, with 11 bases spanning the gap.

V usage is TRBV11-3 and J usage is TRBJ2-1; a possible D gene is TRBD2 (6 bases). Trimming pared 3 bases from V and 6 bases from J, leaving 15 bases between. Germline V gives CDR1 SGHNT, CDR2 YENEEA. The CDR3 is made up of 15 amino acids. CDR3 region: CASSFGRGRSNEQFF. The CDR3 region has the DNA TGTGCCAGCAGCTTCGGGCGGGGTCGGAGCAATGAGCAGTTCTTC.